Below are 16 T cell receptor beta chains sequenced from a single sample in a study of somatic mutations in cytotoxic T cells in rheumatoid arthritis. The method was immunoSEQ multiplex PCR; TCRdb's version includes in-frame clones alone and lacks a portion of them. The sample consists of roughly 16,000 clones, roughly 80% of them appearing once. The sample comprised CD8+ T cells sorted from blood. Receptors originate from an adult with rheumatoid arthritis.

The chain combines TRBV7-6 with TRBJ2-7; perhaps D is TRBD1 or TRBD2 (5 bases each). CDR1 and CDR2 (germline): SGHVS, FNYEAQ. Trimming pared 4 bases from V and 2 bases from J, leaving 15 bases between. This CDR3 comprises 15 residues. CDR3 loop: CASSSSPGATYEQYF. CDR3 in DNA: TGTGCCAGCAGCTCCTCTCCCGGGGCCACCTACGAGCAGTACTTC. Variable domain in full (rest from reference TRBV7-6 and TRBJ2-7): GAGVSQSPRYKVTKRGQDVALRCDPISGHVSLYWYRQALGQGPEFLTYFNYEAQQDKSGLPNDRFSAERPEGSISTLTIQRTEQRDSAMYRCASSSSPGATYEQYFGPGTRLTVT.

The chain joins TRBV7-9 to TRBJ2-7, with TRBD2 as a possible D gene (6 bases). The CDR3 extends over 15 amino acids. Between the trimmed V and J ends, which lost 3 bases and 6 bases, there was a span of 18 bases. CDR1 is SEHNR and CDR2 is FQNEAQ in the germline V gene (reference sequence). The CDR3 sequence: CASSFRGGEAREQYF. CDR3 in DNA: TGTGCCAGCAGCTTCCGAGGAGGGGAGGCTCGCGAGCAGTACTTC.

The rearrangement links TRBV21-1 to TRBJ2-4. TRBV21-1 is a listed pseudogene. The CDR3 covers 15 residues. This chain's CDR3 is CASSKVILAKNIQYF. CDR3 coding DNA: TGTGCCAGCAGCAAGGTGATCCTAGCCAAAAACATTCAGTACTTC.

The chain employs TRBV30 and TRBJ2-3, with D perhaps assigned TRBD1 or TRBD2 (6 bases each). V was shortened by 4 bases and J by 4 bases, with 15 bases between the two germline ends. This CDR3 has 14 residues. CDR1 is GTSNPN, CDR2 SVGIG, per germline (reference sequence). This chain's CDR3 is CAWMIRGLADTQYF. In DNA form, the CDR3 reads TGTGCCTGGATGATCCGGGGGCTGGCAGATACGCAGTATTTT.

The V gene is TRBV27, the J gene TRBJ2-3, with 9 bases aligning to TRBD2. V dropped 5 bases and J dropped 0; count of bases not matched to a gene: 18. This CDR3 has 20 residues. Germline V gene sequence: CDR1 MNHEY, CDR2 SMNVEV (reference sequence). The CDR3 is CASSRLAVVVAGESTDTQYF. DNA for the CDR3: TGTGCCAGCAGTCGCCTCGCGGTAGTGGTAGCGGGGGAGAGCACAGATACGCAGTATTTT.

V usage is TRBV9 and J usage is TRBJ1-2; TRBD1 matches at 12 bases. V lost 2 bases to trimming and J lost 3 bases; unmatched junction nucleotides: 8. The germline V gene has CDR1 SGDLS and CDR2 YYNGEE. The CDR3 is 17 amino acids. As DNA, the CDR3 is TGTGCCAGCAGCGTTAACCGGGACAGGGGGCTCGACTATGGCTACACCTTC. Translation gives CASSVNRDRGLDYGYTF.

The chain couples TRBV27 to TRBJ2-2, with D uncertain. The V end was cut by 5 bases, the J end by 8 bases, with 15 bases between. The CDR3 length is 14 residues. Germline CDR1 is MNHEY and CDR2 is SMNVEV (reference sequence). In DNA form, the CDR3 reads TGTGCCAGCAGTCTCTTCATAAGTGGTGGGGAGCTGTTTTTT. It translates to CASSLFISGGELFF.

J is TRBJ2-2 and V is TRBV27, with D maybe TRBD1 (6 bases). Germline-derived CDR1 and CDR2 are MNHEY and SMNVEV (reference sequence). The V and J ends lost 6 bases and 4 bases respectively, with 9 bases between them. The CDR3 length is 13 residues. The CDR3 here is CASSAGVTGELFF. The CDR3 bases are TGTGCCAGCAGCGCAGGGGTCACCGGGGAGCTGTTTTTT.

The chain is built from TRBV5-6 and TRBJ2-3, with 8 positions matching TRBD2. J was trimmed by 2 bases and V by 6 bases; bases with no gene match: 8. The CDR3 contains 15 residues. Germline V gene lookup returns CDR1 SGHDT and CDR2 YYEEEE. The CDR3 sequence is CASIRAGDITDTQYF. The DNA of the CDR3 is TGTGCCAGCATCCGAGCGGGGGACATCACAGATACGCAGTATTTT.

This chain links TRBV2 with TRBJ1-1, with TRBD1 as a possible D gene (5 bases). Deletions cut 3 bases from V and 7 bases from J, with 9 bases between. The CDR3 spans 12 residues. Germline V gene sequence: CDR1 SNHLY, CDR2 FYNNEI. CDR3: CASSEGPSEAFF. The DNA for the CDR3 is TGTGCCAGCAGTGAGGGACCTAGTGAAGCTTTCTTT.

This chain links TRBV6-5 with TRBJ2-7, with TRBD1 identical over 8 bases. This CDR3 has 14 residues. CDR1 is MNHEY and CDR2 is SVGAGI in the germline V gene. V lost 6 bases to trimming and J lost 1 base; unmatched junction nucleotides: 5. The CDR3 protein is CASRSGTGSYEQYF. CDR3 coding DNA: TGTGCCAGCAGGTCCGGGACAGGATCCTACGAGCAGTACTTC.

This sequence joins TRBV11-2 and TRBJ2-2; D uncertain. V was trimmed by 3 bases and J by 6 bases, leaving 14 bases between them. The germline CDR1 and CDR2 sequences are SGHAT and FQNNGV. CDR3 length: 15 amino acids. The CDR3 is CASSFQFLGSGELFF. For the CDR3, the DNA is TGTGCCAGCAGCTTTCAGTTTTTGGGCTCCGGGGAGCTGTTTTTT. Drawing the rest from reference TRBV11-2 and TRBJ2-2, the complete variable domain is EAGVAQSPRYKIIEKRQSVAFWCNPISGHATLYWYQQILGQGPKLLIQFQNNGVVDDSQLPKDRFSAERLKGVDSTLKIQPAKLEDSAVYLCASSFQFLGSGELFFGEGSRLTVL.

This rearrangement joins TRBV6-1 to TRBJ1-1, with D hard to call. Germline V gene sequence: CDR1 MNHNS, CDR2 SASEGT. The CDR3 has 11 residues. The CDR3 spells CRGGLNTEAFF. CDR3 coding DNA: TGTCGAGGCGGCTTGAACACTGAAGCTTTCTTT.

The chain uses TRBV2 and TRBJ1-4; possibly TRBD1 for D (5 bases). V was clipped by 3 bases and J by 5 bases, with 25 bases between them. CDR3 length: 19 amino acids. Germline V CDR1 and CDR2: SNHLY, FYNNEI. The CDR3 sequence is CASSDPERAETVPNEKLFF. As DNA, the CDR3 is TGTGCCAGCAGTGACCCGGAGCGCGCGGAGACAGTTCCGAATGAAAAACTGTTTTTT.

The chain employs TRBV19 and TRBJ2-7; D may be TRBD1 (5 bases). The CDR3 runs to 15 residues. Germline V lookup: CDR1 LNHDA, CDR2 SQIVND (reference sequence). The ends were cut back, 1 base at V and 4 bases at J, with 14 bases in the middle. The CDR3 region has the DNA TGTGCCAGTAGTATAGGTACTGGGGCTTCTTACGAGCAGTACTTC. The encoded protein is CASSIGTGASYEQYF.

This clone was seen a few times. The V gene is TRBV7-9, the J gene TRBJ1-2; TRBD1 matches at 7 bases. There are 15 residues in the CDR3. The germline gives CDR1 SEHNR, CDR2 FQNEAQ (reference sequence). Trimming removed 1 base from V and 6 bases from J; junction bases left unmatched: 8. The CDR3 region has the DNA TGTGCCAGCAGCTTAGTCCTTCGGCAGGGGGATGGCTACACCTTC. It codes for CASSLVLRQGDGYTF.